The rows below give T cell receptor beta chains drawn from one sample of a study of cytomegalovirus exposure and HLA in healthy donors. Here immunoSEQ multiplex PCR was the method, and the copy in TCRdb shows in-frame clones only, minus some. This sample has 130,000 or so clones, with roughly four fifths found just once. The sequencing sample was made of PBMCs. These receptors were obtained from a young man in good health and CMV-seropositive. CDR3s include the opening cysteine and the closing phenylalanine or tryptophan. The D gene is left open where the match is weak. For some rows the clone size is stated as once, few or many, or as a class when expanded; others skip it.

V: TRBV14
D: -
size: few
J: TRBJ1-2
DNA: TGTGCCAGCAGCCAACACCTCACAGGGTTGGATGGCTACACCTTC
CDR3: CASSQHLTGLDGYTF

V: TRBV5-1
D: TRBD1
size: -
J: TRBJ2-1
DNA: TGCGCCAGCAGCTTTGGGACAGGGGCCTACAATGAGCAGTTCTTC
CDR3: CASSFGTGAYNEQFF

V: TRBV27
D: -
size: -
J: TRBJ2-7
DNA: TGTGCCAGCAGTGCGCCGGGACATCACTACGAGCAGTACTTC
CDR3: CASSAPGHHYEQYF

V: TRBV11-2
D: -
size: -
J: TRBJ1-2
DNA: TGTGCCAGCAGCAAACGAGATCAGGGGTTAGACTATGGCTACACCTTC
CDR3: CASSKRDQGLDYGYTF

V: TRBV18
D: -
size: -
J: TRBJ1-4
DNA: TGTGCCAGCTCACCGCCTTCTGGGGGGAATGAAAAACTGTTTTTT
CDR3: CASSPPSGGNEKLFF

V: TRBV2
D: TRBD1
size: -
J: TRBJ2-7
DNA: TGTGCCAGCAGTGAAACGCTGCCCGGGACAGGGTCCTACGAGCAGTACTTC
CDR3: CASSETLPGTGSYEQYF

V: TRBV6-4
D: -
size: -
J: TRBJ1-2
DNA: TGTGCCAGCAGTGAAGGGGGTTCAAACTATGGCTACACCTTC
CDR3: CASSEGGSNYGYTF

V: TRBV19
D: -
size: -
J: TRBJ2-5
DNA: TGTGCCAGTAGTATCAGTAATCAAGAGACCCAGTACTTC
CDR3: CASSISNQETQYF

V: TRBV11-2
D: -
size: -
J: TRBJ1-1
DNA: TGTGCCAGCAGCCTCAACTTGAACACTGAAGCTTTCTTT
CDR3: CASSLNLNTEAFF

V: TRBV6-4
D: -
size: few
J: TRBJ1-1
DNA: TGTGCCAGCAGTGGGGGGGGGACACCAAGATGGACTGAAGCTTTCTTT
CDR3: CASSGGGTPRWTEAFF

V: TRBV4-2
D: -
size: -
J: TRBJ2-7
DNA: TGTGCCAGCAGCCAGGAACCAGGGGCGCGCGAGCAGTACTTC
CDR3: CASSQEPGAREQYF

V: TRBV7-3
D: -
size: -
J: TRBJ2-6
DNA: TGTGCCAGCAGTGGACCGGGGGCTGGGGCCAACGTCCTGACTTTC
CDR3: CASSGPGAGANVLTF

V: TRBV6-5
D: TRBD1
size: once
J: TRBJ2-7
DNA: TGTGCCAGCCTACTTCGACAGGGAATTGGCGAGCAGTACTTC
CDR3: CASLLRQGIGEQYF

V: TRBV4-1
D: -
size: -
J: TRBJ1-1
DNA: TGCGCCAGCAGCCAGGGGCCGATGAACACTGAAGCTTTCTTT
CDR3: CASSQGPMNTEAFF

V: TRBV5-6
D: TRBD1
size: -
J: TRBJ1-4
DNA: TGTGCCAGCAGACAGGGGGCTGAAGAAAAACTGTTTTTT
CDR3: CASRQGAEEKLFF

V: TRBV9
D: -
size: -
J: TRBJ2-5
DNA: TGTGCCAGCAGCGTACAGGGGCGAGAGACCCAGTACTTC
CDR3: CASSVQGRETQYF

V: TRBV30
D: TRBD2
size: few
J: TRBJ2-3
DNA: TGTGCCTGGCTATCGAGGACTAGCGGGAGAGATACGCAGTATTTT
CDR3: CAWLSRTSGRDTQYF

V: TRBV27
D: -
size: few
J: TRBJ2-7
DNA: TGTGCCAGCATTGGGACTCGCTACAGCTCCTACGAGCAGTACTTC
CDR3: CASIGTRYSSYEQYF

V: TRBV15
D: -
size: once
J: TRBJ2-1
DNA: TGTGCCACCAGCAGAGATATACAGAATGAGCAGTTCTTC
CDR3: CATSRDIQNEQFF

V: TRBV7-8
D: -
size: few
J: TRBJ1-3
DNA: TGTGCCAGCAGCTTCGATCGGGTGTCTGGAAACACCATATATTTT
CDR3: CASSFDRVSGNTIYF

V: TRBV25-1
D: -
size: once
J: TRBJ2-1
DNA: TGTGCCAGCGCCCCTTCGACTCTTTCCTACAATGAGCAGTTCTTC
CDR3: CASAPSTLSYNEQFF

V: TRBV6-1
D: -
size: -
J: TRBJ2-1
DNA: TGTGCCAGCAGTGATCAGGGTAAGCAGTTCTTC
CDR3: CASSDQGKQFF